These 16 T cell receptor beta chains share one sample of origin, sequenced in a study of CD8+ T cells in alopecia areata. RNA extraction and reverse transcription yielded cDNA as sequencing template. The data were produced by immunoSEQ multiplex PCR, yet TCRdb's version contains in-frame clones alone and is incomplete. The profile shows roughly 75,000 clones, 60% of them singletons. The specimen was CD8+ T cells sorted from blood, collected at week 0. These receptors were taken from a human donor with alopecia areata.

J is TRBJ2-7 and V is TRBV19; 7 nucleotides agree with TRBD1. The CDR3 sequence is 14 residues long. The trim removed 5 bases at V and 3 bases at J, leaving 7 bases unmatched. Germline loops: CDR1 LNHDA, CDR2 SQIVND (reference sequence). CDR3 in amino acids: CASSAGTANYEQYF. CDR3 DNA sequence: TGTGCCAGTAGTGCCGGGACAGCTAACTACGAGCAGTACTTC. The whole variable domain, remainder taken from reference TRBV19 and TRBJ2-7, is DGGITQSPKYLFRKEGQNVTLSCEQNLNHDAMYWYRQDPGQGLRLIYYSQIVNDFQKGDIAEGYSVSREKKESFPLTVTSAQKNPTAFYLCASSAGTANYEQYFGPGTRLTVT.

The genes are TRBV7-3 and TRBJ2-1; D ambiguous. This CDR3 region has 11 residues. Trimming removed 5 bases at V and 5 bases at J, with 4 bases between. Germline-derived CDR1 and CDR2 are SGHTA and FQGTGA. The CDR3 spells CASSQDNEQFF. The CDR3 nucleotides read TGTGCCAGCAGCCAAGACAATGAGCAGTTCTTC.

Ten or more counts support this clone. Compared with germline, one end of the junction differs, possibly owing to a read error. The CDR3 DNA reads TGCGCCAGCAGCCAGGGTCTAACAGGGTTCTACGAGCAGTACTTC. It codes for CASSQGLTGFYEQYF. The chain is built from TRBV11-2 and TRBJ2-7; the D gene is possibly TRBD1 (6 bases). The CDR3 consists of 15 residues. Germline CDR1 SGHAT, CDR2 FQNNGV.

The chain is built from TRBV5-6 and TRBJ2-1, with D possibly called TRBD1 or TRBD2 (5 bases each). The V and J ends lost 2 bases and 4 bases respectively, with 13 bases between them. The CDR3 is made up of 15 amino acids. Germline V lookup: CDR1 SGHDT, CDR2 YYEEEE. CDR3 sequence: CASSFWGMAYNEQFF. The CDR3 DNA reads as TGTGCCAGCAGCTTCTGGGGGATGGCGTACAATGAGCAGTTCTTC.

This rearrangement joins TRBV27 to TRBJ2-1; D gene unclear. The CDR3 contains 12 residues. V gave up 4 bases and J gave up 8 bases, with 9 bases separating them. The germline CDR1 and CDR2 sequences are MNHEY and SMNVEV (reference sequence). The CDR3 is CASSSPYDEQFF. In DNA form, the CDR3 reads TGTGCCAGCAGTTCTCCGTATGATGAGCAGTTCTTC.

This chain uses TRBV7-9 with TRBJ2-5, with 7 bases fitting TRBD1. V was pared by 4 bases and J by 3 bases, with 2 bases of the junction left unmatched. CDR3 length equals 13 residues. Germline V gives CDR1 SEHNR, CDR2 FQNEAQ (reference sequence). The CDR3 DNA sequence: TGTGCCAGCAGCTCCGGGACAGAAGAGACCCAGTACTTC. Translated, it gives CASSSGTEETQYF.

This clone was recorded once. This rearrangement joins TRBV4-3 to TRBJ2-5; a weak D match, TRBD1 (6 bases). The CDR3 has 16 residues. In germline, CDR1 is LGHNA, CDR2 YSLEER. V dropped 3 bases and J dropped 4 bases, with 18 bases sitting between them. CDR3 coding DNA: TGCGCCAGCAGCCACACCGGACTTGACAGGCGAGAGACCCAGTACTTC. Translation: CASSHTGLDRRETQYF.

In this sample, this clone turned up many times. The rearrangement joins TRBV6-6 to TRBJ2-2; D gene ambiguous. V was trimmed by 4 bases and J by 7 bases, leaving 7 bases between them. Germline V gene sequence: CDR1 MNHNY, CDR2 SVGAGI (reference sequence). The CDR3 covers 12 residues. This chain's CDR3 is CASSLVDGELFF. As DNA, the CDR3 is TGTGCCAGCAGTTTAGTGGACGGGGAGCTGTTTTTT.

J is TRBJ2-7 and V is TRBV29-1, with D uncertain. The CDR3 runs 11 residues. Germline V lookup: CDR1 SQVTM, CDR2 ANQGSEA. V lost 7 bases and J 4 bases, leaving 11 bases between the germline ends. CDR3 loop: CSGRVGYEQYF. The CDR3, as DNA: TGCAGCGGCCGGGTCGGATACGAGCAGTACTTC.

The count of this clone is one. The chain has TRBV15 and TRBJ2-5; D unresolved. The CDR3 sequence is 14 residues long. Germline V gives CDR1 LNHNV, CDR2 YYDKDF (reference sequence). V was trimmed by 0 bases and J by 4 bases, leaving 9 bases between them. The chain's CDR3 is CATSRDHGPETQYF. The CDR3 DNA sequence: TGTGCCACCAGCAGAGACCATGGGCCAGAGACCCAGTACTTC.

The chain is built from TRBV5-1 and TRBJ2-5; TRBD2 matches at 7 bases. This CDR3 spans 15 amino acids. V lost 4 bases and J lost 5; bases outside the gene matches: 11. Germline CDR1 and CDR2: SGHRS and YFSETQ. The CDR3 DNA follows: TGCGCCAGCAGCCCGGGGACTATGTCGGGGGAGACCCAGTACTTC. It encodes CASSPGTMSGETQYF.

Comments on this clone: Other nucleotide sequences from this sample produce the same CDR3. The J gene is TRBJ1-1, the V gene TRBV29-1; maybe TRBD1 (6 bases). Germline V gives CDR1 SQVTM, CDR2 ANQGSEA. This CDR3 region has 10 residues. The CDR3 sequence is CSGANTEAFF. DNA of the CDR3: TGCTCAGGGGCCAACACTGAAGCTTTCTTT.

The V and J genes are TRBV28 and TRBJ2-4; TRBD1 is a possible D gene (5 bases). The CDR3 is made up of 14 amino acids. Germline CDR1 MDHEN, CDR2 SYDVKM. V lost 5 bases to trimming and J lost 2 bases, with 10 bases between them. CDR3 loop: CASSPPGSKNIQYF. DNA for the CDR3: TGTGCCAGCAGTCCCCCAGGGTCCAAAAACATTCAGTACTTC. Full variable domain (rest looked up from reference TRBV28 and TRBJ2-4): DVKVTQSSRYLVKRTGEKVFLECVQDMDHENMFWYRQDPGLGLRLIYFSYDVKMKEKGDIPEGYSVSREKKERFSLILESASTNQTSMYLCASSPPGSKNIQYFGAGTRLSVL.

The rearrangement links TRBV28 to TRBJ2-7, with D perhaps matching TRBD1 (6 bases). CDR3 length: 12 residues. Germline V lookup: CDR1 MDHEN, CDR2 SYDVKM. Trimming took 7 bases from V and 4 from J, leaving 11 bases between them. CDR3 protein: CASTGQGYEQYF. The CDR3 DNA follows: TGTGCCAGCACTGGGCAGGGGTACGAGCAGTACTTC.

This clone showed up just once. The genes are TRBV25-1 and TRBJ1-5, with D tentatively TRBD1 (5 bases). V shed 2 bases and J shed 4 bases, with 9 bases lying between them. Germline V gene data show CDR1 as MGHDK and CDR2 as SYGVNS. The CDR3 length is 14 residues. Written as DNA, the CDR3 is TGTGCCAGCAGTGAACGCGGGGGGAATCAGCCCCAGCATTTT. It codes for CASSERGGNQPQHF.

This clone was counted a few times. The chain links TRBV6-5 to TRBJ1-2; 7 positions match TRBD1. The CDR3 is 12 amino acids. In germline, CDR1 is MNHEY, CDR2 SVGAGI. V lost 5 bases to trimming and J lost 8 bases; unmatched junction nucleotides: 5. DNA of the CDR3: TGTGCCAGCAGTCTCACAGGGGACGGCTACACCTTC. This gives the protein CASSLTGDGYTF.